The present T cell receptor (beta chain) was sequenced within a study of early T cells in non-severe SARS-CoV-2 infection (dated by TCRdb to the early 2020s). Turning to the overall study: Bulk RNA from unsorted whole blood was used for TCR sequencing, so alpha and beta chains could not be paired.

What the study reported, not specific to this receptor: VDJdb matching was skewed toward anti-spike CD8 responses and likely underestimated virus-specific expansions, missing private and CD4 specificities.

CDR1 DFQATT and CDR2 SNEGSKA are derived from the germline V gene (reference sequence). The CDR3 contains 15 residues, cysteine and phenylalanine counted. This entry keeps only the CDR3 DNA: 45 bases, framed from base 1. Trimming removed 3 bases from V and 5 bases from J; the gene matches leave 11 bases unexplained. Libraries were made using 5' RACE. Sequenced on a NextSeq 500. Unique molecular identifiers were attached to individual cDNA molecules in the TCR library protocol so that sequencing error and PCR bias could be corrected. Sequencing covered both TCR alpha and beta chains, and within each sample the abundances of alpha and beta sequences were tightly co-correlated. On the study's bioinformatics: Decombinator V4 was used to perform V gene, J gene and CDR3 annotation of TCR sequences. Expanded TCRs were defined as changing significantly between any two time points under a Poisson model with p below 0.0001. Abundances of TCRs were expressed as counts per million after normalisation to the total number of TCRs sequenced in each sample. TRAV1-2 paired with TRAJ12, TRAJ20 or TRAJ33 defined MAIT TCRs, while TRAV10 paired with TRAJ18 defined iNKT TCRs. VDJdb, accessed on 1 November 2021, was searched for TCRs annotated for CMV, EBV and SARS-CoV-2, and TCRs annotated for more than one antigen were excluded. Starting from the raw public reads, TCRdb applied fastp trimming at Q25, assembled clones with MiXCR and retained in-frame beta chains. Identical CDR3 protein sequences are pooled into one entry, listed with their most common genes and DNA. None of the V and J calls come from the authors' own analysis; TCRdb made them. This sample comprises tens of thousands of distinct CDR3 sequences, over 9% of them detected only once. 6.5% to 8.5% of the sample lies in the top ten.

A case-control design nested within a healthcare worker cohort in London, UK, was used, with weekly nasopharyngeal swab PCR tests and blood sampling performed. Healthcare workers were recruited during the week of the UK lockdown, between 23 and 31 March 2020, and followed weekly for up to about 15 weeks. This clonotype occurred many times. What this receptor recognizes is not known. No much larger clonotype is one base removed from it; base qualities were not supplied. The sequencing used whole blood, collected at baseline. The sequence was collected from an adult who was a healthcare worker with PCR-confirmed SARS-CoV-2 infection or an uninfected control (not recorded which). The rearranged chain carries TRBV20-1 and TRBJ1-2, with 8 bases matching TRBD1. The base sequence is TGCAGTGCTAGTAGTCTCGACAGGGGACAATATGGCTACACCTTC. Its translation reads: CSASSLDRGQYGYTF.